This T cell receptor beta chain stems from a study of OX40 agonist ivuxolimab in advanced cancers. Study background: The drug used for patients, ivuxolimab, was an agonistic anti-OX40 (CD134) antibody. Past anti-PD-1, anti-PD-L1 or anti-CTLA-4 therapy was accepted, and 40% had received some.

The length of the CDR3 is 14 residues. CDR1 and CDR2 from the germline V gene are MGHRA and YSYEKL. Germline trimming cut 1 base from V and 6 bases from J; bases unmatched to any gene: 2. Assay: immunoSEQ multiplex PCR; the TCRdb copy retains only in-frame clones and omits some. The repertoire holds roughly 52,000 clones, with around three quarters as singletons. This receptor was taken from an adult with an advanced solid tumor such as melanoma, head and neck, liver or kidney cancer. The sequenced sample was CD4+ or CD8+ T cells sorted from blood, obtained in a trial of the OX40 agonist ivuxolimab. The J gene is TRBJ2-7, the V gene TRBV4-1, with 11 positions matching TRBD1. CDR3 nucleotide sequence: TGCGCCAGCAGCCAAGGGACAGGGGGCGGCGAGCAGTACTTC. It encodes CASSQGTGGGEQYF.